These 32 T cell receptor beta chains came from one sample sequenced in a study of siplizumab effects on memory and regulatory T cells. Kept together in coculture, the mixed lymphocyte reaction cells spent five to six days at 37°C. Repertoires were generated with immunoSEQ multiplex PCR, while TCRdb's copy carries only in-frame clones and drops some. The repertoire has 9,500 to 10,000 clones, approximately 42% of them found once; the top ten carry under 9%. What these receptors recognize is not known. Sequencing was carried out using CFSE-low (dividing) CD4+ T cells sorted from an allogeneic mixed lymphocyte reaction. The receptors here all came from a human donor in good health; the cells came from an allogeneic mixed lymphocyte reaction.

The chain links TRBV18 to TRBJ1-5, with a possible D match to TRBD1 (5 bases). Between the trimmed V and J ends, which lost 4 bases and 7 bases, there was a span of 8 bases. CDR1 KGHSH and CDR2 LQKENI come from the germline V gene. There are 12 residues in the CDR3. The CDR3 sequence is CASSRRGQPQHF. The CDR3 DNA follows: TGTGCCAGCTCACGACGGGGGCAGCCCCAGCATTTT.

This clone was counted between two and nine times. The chain uses TRBV5-1 and TRBJ2-5, with TRBD2 matching 12 bases. CDR3 length: 16 residues. V trimming: 0 bases; J trimming: 2 bases; junction bases outside the gene matches: 2. Germline CDR1 SGHRS, CDR2 YFSETQ. CDR3 DNA: TGCGCCAGCAGCTTGGCACTAGCGGGAGGTCAAGAGACCCAGTACTTC. Amino acids: CASSLALAGGQETQYF.

The rearrangement links TRBV9 to TRBJ2-1; D is uncertain. The CDR3 is 15 amino acids. The germline gives CDR1 SGDLS, CDR2 YYNGEE. V was trimmed by 1 base and J by 2 bases, leaving 10 bases between them. CDR3 protein: CASSVLVGTYNEQFF. The DNA of the CDR3 is TGTGCCAGCAGCGTACTGGTAGGCACCTACAATGAGCAGTTCTTC.

This clone was seen a single time. The gene calls are TRBV9 and TRBJ2-1; no clear D gene. V lost 0 bases and J lost 8, with 3 bases in between. The length of the CDR3 is 11 residues. Germline V gives CDR1 SGDLS, CDR2 YYNGEE. CDR3 sequence reads: CASSVDYEQFF. In DNA, the CDR3 is TGTGCCAGCAGCGTAGACTATGAGCAGTTCTTC.

This clone is labeled medium-sized. The rearrangement links TRBV4-2 to TRBJ2-6; D remains unclear. The germline CDR1 and CDR2 sequences are LGHNA and YNFKEQ. The CDR3 is 18 amino acids. The ends were cut back, 4 bases at V and 0 bases at J, with 16 bases in the middle. The DNA for the CDR3 is TGTGCCAGCAGCCTCGGTCCTGGGCTCAGCTCTGGGGCCAACGTCCTGACTTTC. It translates to CASSLGPGLSSGANVLTF.

The chain combines TRBV7-2 with TRBJ2-1; D is possibly TRBD2 (6 bases). This CDR3 has 14 amino acids. Germline V gene sequence: CDR1 SGHTA, CDR2 FQGNSA. The ends were cut back, 6 bases at V and 7 bases at J, with 16 bases in the middle. The CDR3 nucleotides read TGTGCCAGCAGAAAAGGGGCGGCGGGGAATGAGCAGTTCTTC. Amino acids: CASRKGAAGNEQFF.

This chain uses TRBV7-9 with TRBJ2-7; tentative D call: TRBD2 (6 bases). Trimming took off 3 bases at V and 6 bases at J, with 18 bases between the two ends. This CDR3 is built from 15 residues. Germline V CDR1 and CDR2: SEHNR, FQNEAQ (reference sequence). CDR3 sequence reads: CASSFAGTPTSEQYF. The CDR3 coding sequence is TGTGCCAGCAGCTTCGCCGGGACGCCGACTAGCGAGCAGTACTTC.

This clone is medium-sized within its sample. One junction end does not reproduce the germline sequence, and a read error may be involved. V usage is TRBV7-7 and J usage is TRBJ2-1; possibly TRBD1 or TRBD2 for D (5 bases each). The CDR3 length is 14 residues. Germline CDR1 and CDR2: SSHAT and FNYEAQ (reference sequence). DNA for the CDR3: TGTGCTAGCAGCTCGGGGCCCCCCTACAATGAGCAGTTCTTC. Translated: CASSSGPPYNEQFF.

This clone is medium-sized (0.01 to 0.1%) within its sample. The chain carries TRBV25-1 and TRBJ2-7; D is unresolved. Germline V lookup: CDR1 MGHDK, CDR2 SYGVNS. This CDR3 spans 14 amino acids. V lost 5 bases and J lost 1, with 12 bases in between. Here the CDR3 reads CASSLTTVSYEQYF. In DNA form, the CDR3 reads TGTGCCAGCAGTCTAACCACGGTATCCTACGAGCAGTACTTC.

The V gene is TRBV7-2, the J gene TRBJ2-3, with 9 positions matching TRBD1. The CDR3 sequence is 14 residues long. Germline loops: CDR1 SGHTA, CDR2 FQGNSA. The J segment lost 4 bases and the V segment lost 4 bases, leaving 3 bases of the junction unmatched. The CDR3 protein is CASSSDRGSDTQYF. CDR3 sequence (DNA): TGTGCCAGCAGCTCAGACAGGGGGTCAGATACGCAGTATTTT.

This clone qualifies as medium-sized. The V and J genes are TRBV11-2 and TRBJ1-2; D is perhaps TRBD1 (6 bases). This CDR3 has 13 residues. V lost 8 bases to trimming and J lost 6 bases, with 16 bases between them. Germline V gene sequence: CDR1 SGHAT, CDR2 FQNNGV. CDR3 nucleotide sequence: TGTGCCAGCCGCTACAGGGCTATGGATGGCTACACCTTC. Translating gives CASRYRAMDGYTF.

This clone is categorized as medium-sized. The V gene is TRBV5-1, the J gene TRBJ1-4; D unresolved. The CDR3 runs 14 residues. Trimming removed 1 base from V and 5 bases from J, with 9 bases in between. Germline CDR1 reads SGHRS; CDR2 reads YFSETQ. In nucleotides, the CDR3 is TGCGCCAGCAGCTTGTCCGGGGTGAATGAAAAACTGTTTTTT. Its protein is CASSLSGVNEKLFF.

V is TRBV6-5 and J is TRBJ1-2, with 7 bases matching TRBD1. CDR1 and CDR2 (germline): MNHEY, SVGAGI. CDR3 length equals 12 residues. V shed 4 bases, J shed 7 bases, and the junction held 3 bases outside the gene matches. CDR3 loop: CASSSNRGGYTF. The DNA of the CDR3 is TGTGCCAGCAGTTCGAACAGGGGTGGCTACACCTTC.

This clone is medium-sized within its sample. The chain couples TRBV27 to TRBJ2-4, with 8 bases identical to TRBD1. CDR3 length: 15 amino acids. Germline CDR1 MNHEY, CDR2 SMNVEV (reference sequence). V trimming: 8 bases; J trimming: 3 bases; junction bases outside the gene matches: 9. CDR3 sequence (DNA): TGTGCCAGCGTAACCCGACAGGGGAGCAAAAACATTCAGTACTTC. Amino acids: CASVTRQGSKNIQYF.

The chain joins TRBV7-9 to TRBJ2-7; 7 bases agree with TRBD1. The ends lost 6 bases at V and 3 bases at J; junction bases unmatched: 11. The CDR3 consists of 15 residues. CDR1 is SEHNR, CDR2 FQNEAQ, per germline (reference sequence). CDR3 DNA sequence: TGTGCCAGCAGTTCCGACAGGGCATATGACTACGAGCAGTACTTC. Translated: CASSSDRAYDYEQYF.

This clone was observed a handful of times. The chain joins TRBV28 to TRBJ1-1, with a possible D match to TRBD1 (6 bases). The CDR3 covers 14 residues. Between the trimmed V and J ends, which lost 8 bases and 1 base, there was a span of 14 bases. Germline-derived CDR1 and CDR2 are MDHEN and SYDVKM. DNA of the CDR3: TGTGCCAGCCAGTGGGGACACGGGAACACTGAAGCTTTCTTT. It yields the protein CASQWGHGNTEAFF.

This clone was seen a few times. This sequence joins TRBV5-1 and TRBJ2-3, with 10 bases identical to TRBD2. Germline loops: CDR1 SGHRS, CDR2 YFSETQ. Trimming removed 1 base from V and 3 bases from J; junction bases left unmatched: 2. CDR3 size: 15 residues. This chain's CDR3 is CASSLLAGVTDTQYF. The CDR3 bases are TGCGCCAGCAGCTTGCTAGCGGGAGTGACAGATACGCAGTATTTT.

The chain has TRBV28 and TRBJ1-5; weak D call: TRBD1 (6 bases). Germline V lookup: CDR1 MDHEN, CDR2 SYDVKM. Trimming removed 7 bases from V and 6 bases from J, with 13 bases in between. The CDR3 runs 13 residues. The CDR3 DNA reads as TGTGCCAGCAAGGGCCAGGGGTCTCAGCCCCAGCATTTT. It translates to CASKGQGSQPQHF.

The gene calls are TRBV12-1 and TRBJ2-1; the table's D call, TRBD2, was not checked against the DNA. TRBV12-1 counts as a pseudogene. The CDR3 is made up of 16 amino acids. The CDR3 sequence is CASSQLTSGKNNEQFF. CDR3 nucleotide sequence: TGTGCCAGCAGCCAACTCACTAGCGGAAAGAACAATGAGCAGTTCTTC.

This clone was detected a few times. This chain links TRBV29-1 with TRBJ1-2, with 9 bases identical to TRBD1. CDR1 and CDR2 (germline): SQVTM, ANQGSEA. The CDR3 has 14 amino acids. V lost 3 bases to trimming and J lost 0 bases; unmatched junction nucleotides: 2. The CDR3 DNA follows: TGCAGCGTTGAGGGACAGGGACCTAACTATGGCTACACCTTC. It encodes CSVEGQGPNYGYTF.

The chain uses TRBV13 and TRBJ1-1, with unresolved D. The length of the CDR3 is 11 residues. V dropped 6 bases and J dropped 7 bases, with 9 bases sitting between them. CDR1 and CDR2 (germline): PRHDT, FYEKMQ (reference sequence). DNA for the CDR3: TGTGCCAGCAGAGGAAACTTTGAAGCTTTCTTT. It encodes CASRGNFEAFF.

This clone was observed a handful of times. V usage is TRBV18 and J usage is TRBJ2-2, with D possibly TRBD1 on 6 matching bases. Germline V gene sequence: CDR1 KGHSH, CDR2 LQKENI. CDR3 size: 17 residues. The V end was cut by 0 bases, the J end by 2 bases, with 13 bases between. The CDR3 DNA sequence: TGTGCCAGCTCACCACCCCTGGGACACTTAAACACCGGGGAGCTGTTTTTT. It specifies CASSPPLGHLNTGELFF.

The chain combines TRBV30 with TRBJ1-1, with D unclear. The CDR3 runs to 11 residues. CDR1 and CDR2 from the germline V gene are GTSNPN and SVGIG (reference sequence). The ends were cut back, 2 bases at V and 14 bases at J, with 15 bases in the middle. CDR3 sequence (DNA): TGTGCCTGGAGTCGTAACGAGCCGGCCTTCTTT. This gives the protein CAWSRNEPAFF. Full variable domain (missing parts from reference TRBV30 and TRBJ1-1): SQTIHQWPATLVQPVGSPLSLECTVEGTSNPNLYWYRQAAGRGLQLLFYSVGIGQISSEVPQNLSASRPQDRQFILSSKKLLLSDSGFYLCAWSRNEPAFFGQGTRLTVV.

By sample share, this clone is medium-sized. The chain uses TRBV19 and TRBJ2-1; possible D gene TRBD2, 6 bases. Germline V lookup: CDR1 LNHDA, CDR2 SQIVND (reference sequence). V lost 4 bases, J lost 4 bases, and 14 bases lay in between. The CDR3 is 15 residues long. The CDR3: CASSSPGLRYNEQFF. CDR3 nucleotide sequence: TGTGCCAGTAGTAGCCCCGGACTACGATACAATGAGCAGTTCTTC.

The chain is built from TRBV7-2 and TRBJ2-7, with 8 bases identical to TRBD1. Germline values: CDR1 SGHTA, CDR2 FQGNSA. With V trimmed by 4 bases and J by 8 bases, 7 bases remained unmatched. The CDR3 has 13 amino acids. CDR3 nucleotides: TGTGCCAGCAGCTCCAGGGGGCTTGAGAAGCAGTACTTC. It encodes CASSSRGLEKQYF.

The V and J genes are TRBV2 and TRBJ1-1; D remains ambiguous. Trimming stripped 4 bases from V and 3 bases from J, with 3 bases between. This CDR3 region has 11 residues. Germline values: CDR1 SNHLY, CDR2 FYNNEI. The chain's CDR3 is CASSGYTEAFF. CDR3 in DNA: TGTGCCAGCAGTGGTTACACTGAAGCTTTCTTT.

This clone was counted only a few times. The gene calls are TRBV6-5 and TRBJ2-7, with TRBD2 matching 9 bases. V trimming: 4 bases; J trimming: 0 bases; junction bases outside the gene matches: 4. The CDR3 is made up of 15 amino acids. Germline V gene lookup returns CDR1 MNHEY and CDR2 SVGAGI. Here the CDR3 DNA reads TGTGCCAGCAGTTCGACTAGCGGAAGCTCCTACGAGCAGTACTTC. Translation: CASSSTSGSSYEQYF.

By proportion, this clone is medium-sized. The CDR3 reads CASSQGGADTQYF. CDR3 nucleotides: TGTGCCAGCAGCCAGGGGGGGGCAGATACGCAGTATTTT. V usage is TRBV14 and J usage is TRBJ2-3; TRBD2 matches at 7 bases. Germline lookup yields CDR1 SGHDN and CDR2 FVKESK. The CDR3 contains 13 residues. The trim removed 3 bases at V and 4 bases at J, leaving 1 base unmatched. Using reference TRBV14 and TRBJ2-3 for the parts outside the CDR3, the full variable domain is EAGVTQFPSHSVIEKGQTVTLRCDPISGHDNLYWYRRVMGKEIKFLLHFVKESKQDESGMPNNRFLAERTGGTYSTLKVQPAELEDSGVYFCASSQGGADTQYFGPGTRLTVL.

The rearrangement links TRBV10-3 to TRBJ1-3, with 7 bases aligning to TRBD1. V shed 11 bases and J 2 bases; nucleotides not matched to a gene: 9. In germline, CDR1 is ENHRY, CDR2 SYGVKD. This CDR3 is 14 amino acids long. The DNA for the CDR3 is TGTGCCGCCAGACAGGGAGAAACTGGAAACACCATATATTTT. Its translation: CAARQGETGNTIYF.

The chain carries TRBV7-2 and TRBJ2-7, with D perhaps given as TRBD1 or TRBD2 (5 bases each). Trimming stripped 1 base from V and 4 bases from J, with 11 bases between. Looked up from germline, CDR1 is SGHTA and CDR2 is FQGNSA. The CDR3 totals 14 residues. CDR3 DNA: TGTGCCAGCAGCTTAGGAGGGGCGCGTTACGAGCAGTACTTC. Translating gives CASSLGGARYEQYF.

This clone occurred a few times. J is TRBJ2-2 and V is TRBV15, with 8 bases aligning to TRBD1. Per germline, CDR1 LNHNV and CDR2 YYDKDF (reference sequence). Losses at the gene ends were 3 bases for V and 7 bases for J; bases not matched to a gene: 1. This CDR3 spans 13 amino acids. Here the CDR3 reads CATSRDRVGELFF. For the CDR3, the DNA is TGTGCCACCAGCAGGGACAGGGTCGGGGAGCTGTTTTTT.

This rearrangement joins TRBV7-6 to TRBJ2-2; TRBD2 agrees at 8 bases. Losses at the gene ends were 0 bases for V and 6 bases for J; bases not matched to a gene: 3. The length of the CDR3 is 15 residues. The germline V gene encodes CDR1 SGHVS and CDR2 FNYEAQ. The CDR3 reads CASSLASGIPGELFF. As DNA, the CDR3 is TGTGCCAGCAGCTTAGCTAGCGGGATCCCCGGGGAGCTGTTTTTT. Full variable domain (remainder filled in from reference TRBV7-6 and TRBJ2-2): GAGVSQSPRYKVTKRGQDVALRCDPISGHVSLYWYRQALGQGPEFLTYFNYEAQQDKSGLPNDRFSAERPEGSISTLTIQRTEQRDSAMYRCASSLASGIPGELFFGEGSRLTVL.